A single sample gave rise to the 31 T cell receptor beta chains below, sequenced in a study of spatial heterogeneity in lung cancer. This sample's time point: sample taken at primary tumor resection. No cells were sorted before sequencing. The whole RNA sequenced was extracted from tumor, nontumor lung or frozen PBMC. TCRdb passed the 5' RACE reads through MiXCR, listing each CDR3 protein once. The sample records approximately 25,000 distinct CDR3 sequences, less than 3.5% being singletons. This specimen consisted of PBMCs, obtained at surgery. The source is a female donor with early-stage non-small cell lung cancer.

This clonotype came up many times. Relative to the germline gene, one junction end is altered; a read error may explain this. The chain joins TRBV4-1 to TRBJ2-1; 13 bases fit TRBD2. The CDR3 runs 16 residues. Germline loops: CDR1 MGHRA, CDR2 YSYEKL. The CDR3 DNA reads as TGCGCCAGCAGCCAACAAACTAGCGGGAGGGCCACCTCCCCAAGCTTC. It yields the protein CASSQQTSGRATSPSF.

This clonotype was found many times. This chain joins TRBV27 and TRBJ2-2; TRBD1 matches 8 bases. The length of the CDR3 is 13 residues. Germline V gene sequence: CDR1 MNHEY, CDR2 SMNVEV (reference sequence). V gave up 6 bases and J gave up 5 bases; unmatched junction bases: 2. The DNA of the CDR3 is TGTGCCAGCAGGTGGACAGGGACCGGGGAGCTGTTTTTT. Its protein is CASRWTGTGELFF.

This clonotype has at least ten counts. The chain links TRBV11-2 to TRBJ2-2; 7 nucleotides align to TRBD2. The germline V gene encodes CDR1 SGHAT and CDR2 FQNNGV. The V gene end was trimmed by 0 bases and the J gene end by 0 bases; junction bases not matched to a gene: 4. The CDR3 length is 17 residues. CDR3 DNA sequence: TGTGCCAGCAGCTTAGAGCCTAGCGGAGCGAACACCGGGGAGCTGTTTTTT. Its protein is CASSLEPSGANTGELFF.

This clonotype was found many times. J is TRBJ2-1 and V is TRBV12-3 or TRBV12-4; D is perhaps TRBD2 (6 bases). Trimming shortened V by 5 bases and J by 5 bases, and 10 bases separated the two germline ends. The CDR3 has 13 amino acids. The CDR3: CASSQRVDNEQFF. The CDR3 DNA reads TGTGCCAGCAGTCAGCGGGTCGACAATGAGCAGTTCTTC.

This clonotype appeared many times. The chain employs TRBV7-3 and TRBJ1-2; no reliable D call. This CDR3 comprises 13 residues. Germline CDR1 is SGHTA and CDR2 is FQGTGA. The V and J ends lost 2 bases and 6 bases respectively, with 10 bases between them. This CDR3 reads CASSLGGLNGYTF. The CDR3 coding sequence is TGTGCCAGCAGCTTAGGCGGTTTGAATGGCTACACCTTC. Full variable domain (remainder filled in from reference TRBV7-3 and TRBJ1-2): GAGVSQTPSNKVTEKGKYVELRCDPISGHTALYWYRQSLGQGPEFLIYFQGTGAADDSGLPNDRFFAVRPEGSVSTLKIQRTERGDSAVYLCASSLGGLNGYTFGSGTRLTVV.

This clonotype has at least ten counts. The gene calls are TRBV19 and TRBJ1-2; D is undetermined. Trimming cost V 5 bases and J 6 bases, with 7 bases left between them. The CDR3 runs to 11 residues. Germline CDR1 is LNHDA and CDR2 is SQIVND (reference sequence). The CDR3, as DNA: TGTGCCAGTAGTTTCCGGCATGGCTACACCTTC. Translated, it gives CASSFRHGYTF.

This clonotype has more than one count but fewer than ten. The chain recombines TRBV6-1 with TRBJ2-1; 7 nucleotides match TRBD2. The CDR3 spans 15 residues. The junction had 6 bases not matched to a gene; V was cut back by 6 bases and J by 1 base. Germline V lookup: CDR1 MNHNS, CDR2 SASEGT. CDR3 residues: CASSSPSGSYNEQFF. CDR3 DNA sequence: TGTGCCAGCAGCTCACCTAGCGGTTCCTACAATGAGCAGTTCTTC.

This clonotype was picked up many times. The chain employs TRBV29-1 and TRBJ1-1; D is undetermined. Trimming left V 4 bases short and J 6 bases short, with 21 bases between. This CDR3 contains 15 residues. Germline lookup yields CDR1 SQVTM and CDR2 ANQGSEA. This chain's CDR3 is CSVATAPNAGAEAFF. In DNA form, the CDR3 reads TGCAGCGTTGCCACAGCCCCGAACGCCGGGGCTGAAGCTTTCTTT.

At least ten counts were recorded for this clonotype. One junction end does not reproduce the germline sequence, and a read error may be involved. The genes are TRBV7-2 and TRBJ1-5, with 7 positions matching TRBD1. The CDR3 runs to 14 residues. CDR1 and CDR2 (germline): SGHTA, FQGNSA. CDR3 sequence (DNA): TGTCCCAGCAGCCAGGGGGGGCTTTATCAGCCCCAGCATTTT. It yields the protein CPSSQGGLYQPQHF.

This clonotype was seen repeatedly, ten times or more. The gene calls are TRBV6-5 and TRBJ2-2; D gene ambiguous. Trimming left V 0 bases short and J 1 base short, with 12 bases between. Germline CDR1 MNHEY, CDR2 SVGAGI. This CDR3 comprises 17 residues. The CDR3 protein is CASSYSMSRRNTGELFF. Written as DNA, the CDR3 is TGTGCCAGCAGTTACTCGATGAGTCGAAGGAACACCGGGGAGCTGTTTTTT.

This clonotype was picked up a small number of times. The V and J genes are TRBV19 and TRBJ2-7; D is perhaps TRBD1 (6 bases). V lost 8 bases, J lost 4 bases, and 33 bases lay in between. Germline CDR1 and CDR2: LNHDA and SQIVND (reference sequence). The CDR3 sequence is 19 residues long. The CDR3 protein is CASGNRVQGVGAGLYEQYF. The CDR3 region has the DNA TGTGCCAGTGGAAACAGGGTCCAGGGCGTGGGGGCCGGATTGTACGAGCAGTACTTC.

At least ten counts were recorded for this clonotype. CDR3 DNA sequence: TGTGCCAGCAGTTACACGGATTCAGATGGCTATGGCTACACCTTC. Protein sequence: CASSYTDSDGYGYTF. The chain uses TRBV6-6 and TRBJ1-2; D gene uncertain. This CDR3 comprises 15 residues. Looked up from germline, CDR1 is MNHNY and CDR2 is SVGAGI (reference sequence). V shed 2 bases and J shed 4 bases, with 14 bases lying between them.

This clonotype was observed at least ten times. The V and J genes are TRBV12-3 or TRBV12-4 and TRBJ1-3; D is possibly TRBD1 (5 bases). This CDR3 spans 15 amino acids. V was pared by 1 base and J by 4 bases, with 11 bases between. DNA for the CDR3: TGTGCCAGCAGTTTAGGGCCCGGGGCCGGAAACACCATATATTTT. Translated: CASSLGPGAGNTIYF.

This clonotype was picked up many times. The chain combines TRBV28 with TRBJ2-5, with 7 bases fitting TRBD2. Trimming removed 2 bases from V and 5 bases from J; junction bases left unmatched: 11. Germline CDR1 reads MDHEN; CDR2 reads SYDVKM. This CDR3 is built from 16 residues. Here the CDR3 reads CASSLPEQLGGETQYF. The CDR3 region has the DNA TGTGCCAGCAGTTTACCCGAACAATTGGGAGGGGAGACCCAGTACTTC.

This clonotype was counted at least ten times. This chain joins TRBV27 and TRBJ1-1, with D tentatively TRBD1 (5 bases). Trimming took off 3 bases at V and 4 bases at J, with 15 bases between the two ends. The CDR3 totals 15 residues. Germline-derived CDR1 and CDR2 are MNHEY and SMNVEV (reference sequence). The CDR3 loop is CASSFRGPGRTEAFF. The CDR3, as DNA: TGTGCCAGCAGTTTTCGAGGGCCGGGGCGCACTGAAGCTTTCTTT.

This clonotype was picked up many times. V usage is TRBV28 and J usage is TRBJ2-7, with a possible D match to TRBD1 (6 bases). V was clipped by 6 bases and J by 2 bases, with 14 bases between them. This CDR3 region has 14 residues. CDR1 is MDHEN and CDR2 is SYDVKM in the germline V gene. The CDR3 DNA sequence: TGTGCCAGCAGGTCCCCAGGGGTAACCTACGAGCAGTACTTC. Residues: CASRSPGVTYEQYF.

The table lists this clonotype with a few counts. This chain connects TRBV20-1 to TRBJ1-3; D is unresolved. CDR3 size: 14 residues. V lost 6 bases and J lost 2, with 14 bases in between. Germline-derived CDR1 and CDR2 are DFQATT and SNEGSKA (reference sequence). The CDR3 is CSAIDGLTGNTIYF. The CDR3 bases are TGCAGTGCAATCGACGGGCTCACTGGAAACACCATATATTTT.

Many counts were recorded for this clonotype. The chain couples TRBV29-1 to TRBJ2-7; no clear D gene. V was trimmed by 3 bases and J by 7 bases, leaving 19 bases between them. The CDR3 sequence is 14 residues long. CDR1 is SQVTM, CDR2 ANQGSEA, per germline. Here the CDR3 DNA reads TGCAGCGTTGACCCCGACGGTGGGCGAGGAGAGCAGTACTTC. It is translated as CSVDPDGGRGEQYF.

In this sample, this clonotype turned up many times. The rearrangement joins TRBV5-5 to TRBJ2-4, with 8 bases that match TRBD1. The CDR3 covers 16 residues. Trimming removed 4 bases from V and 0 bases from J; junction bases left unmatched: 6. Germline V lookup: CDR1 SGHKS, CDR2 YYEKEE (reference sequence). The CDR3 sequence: CASSPDRGIAKNIQYF. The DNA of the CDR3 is TGTGCCAGCAGCCCTGACAGGGGAATAGCCAAAAACATTCAGTACTTC. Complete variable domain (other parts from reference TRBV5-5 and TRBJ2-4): DAGVTQSPTHLIKTRGQQVTLRCSPISGHKSVSWYQQVLGQGPQFIFQYYEKEERGRGNFPDRFSARQFPNYSSELNVNALLLGDSALYLCASSPDRGIAKNIQYFGAGTRLSVL.

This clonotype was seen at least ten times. Here the CDR3 reads CASSVVPGYGYTF. Written as DNA, the CDR3 is TGTGCCAGCAGCGTAGTACCAGGGTATGGCTACACCTTC. The rearrangement links TRBV9 to TRBJ1-2; tentative D call: TRBD1 (5 bases). V lost 0 bases, J lost 5 bases, and 8 bases lay in between. Germline V gives CDR1 SGDLS, CDR2 YYNGEE. The CDR3 is 13 amino acids.

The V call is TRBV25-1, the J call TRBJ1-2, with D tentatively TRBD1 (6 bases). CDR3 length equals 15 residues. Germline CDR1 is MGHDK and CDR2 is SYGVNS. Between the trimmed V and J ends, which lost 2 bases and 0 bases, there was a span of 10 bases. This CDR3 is CASSEVAGANYGYTF. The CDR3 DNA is TGTGCCAGCAGTGAAGTGGCAGGGGCTAACTATGGCTACACCTTC.

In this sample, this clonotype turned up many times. The DNA of the CDR3 is TGTGCCAGCTCACAACAGGGGGTATGGACAGATACGCAGTATTTT. Its translation: CASSQQGVWTDTQYF. The J gene is TRBJ2-3, the V gene TRBV18; 8 nucleotides line up with TRBD1. The CDR3 has 15 residues. The junction had 6 bases not matched to a gene; V was cut back by 4 bases and J by 3 bases. In germline, CDR1 is KGHSH, CDR2 LQKENI. The whole variable domain, filled in from reference TRBV18 and TRBJ2-3, reads NAGVMQNPRHLVRRRGQEARLRCSPMKGHSHVYWYRQLPEEGLKFMVYLQKENIIDESGMPKERFSAEFPKEGPSILRIQQVVRGDSAAYFCASSQQGVWTDTQYFGPGTRLTVL.

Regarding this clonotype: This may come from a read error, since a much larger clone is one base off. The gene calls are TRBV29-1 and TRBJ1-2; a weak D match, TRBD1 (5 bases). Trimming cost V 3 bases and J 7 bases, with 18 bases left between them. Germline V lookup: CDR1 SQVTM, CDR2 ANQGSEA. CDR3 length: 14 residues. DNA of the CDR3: TGCAGCGTTGAGACACCCGACAGTCAAGCTGGCTACACCTTC. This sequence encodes CSVETPDSQAGYTF.

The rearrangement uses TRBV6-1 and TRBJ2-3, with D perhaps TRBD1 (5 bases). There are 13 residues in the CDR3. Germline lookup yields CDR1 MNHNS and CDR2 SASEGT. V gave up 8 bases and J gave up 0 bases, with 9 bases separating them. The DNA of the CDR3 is TGTGCCAGCCGACAGTCTAGCACAGATACGCAGTATTTT. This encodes CASRQSSTDTQYF.

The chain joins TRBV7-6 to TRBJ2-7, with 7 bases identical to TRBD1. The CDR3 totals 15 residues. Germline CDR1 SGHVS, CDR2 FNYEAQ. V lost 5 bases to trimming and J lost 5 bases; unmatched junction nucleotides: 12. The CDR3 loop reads CASSPTIDRENEQYF. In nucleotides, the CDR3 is TGTGCCAGCAGCCCTACCATAGACAGGGAAAACGAGCAGTACTTC.

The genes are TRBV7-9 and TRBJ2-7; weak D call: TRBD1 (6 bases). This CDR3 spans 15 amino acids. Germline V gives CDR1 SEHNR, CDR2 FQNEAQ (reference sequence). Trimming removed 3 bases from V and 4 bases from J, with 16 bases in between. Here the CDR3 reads CASSFELGGLYEQYF. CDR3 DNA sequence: TGTGCCAGCAGCTTCGAACTAGGGGGTCTGTACGAGCAGTACTTC.

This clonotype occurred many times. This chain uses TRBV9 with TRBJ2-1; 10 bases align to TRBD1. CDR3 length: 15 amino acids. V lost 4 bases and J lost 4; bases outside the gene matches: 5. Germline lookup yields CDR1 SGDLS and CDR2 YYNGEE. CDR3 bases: TGTGCCAGCAGCAGCGACAGGGGGCTTTACAATGAGCAGTTCTTC. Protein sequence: CASSSDRGLYNEQFF.

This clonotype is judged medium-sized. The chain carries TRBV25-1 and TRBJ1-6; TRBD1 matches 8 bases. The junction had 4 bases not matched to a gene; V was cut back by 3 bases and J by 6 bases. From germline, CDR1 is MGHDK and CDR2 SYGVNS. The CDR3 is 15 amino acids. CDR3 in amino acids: CASSEVTGANSPLHF. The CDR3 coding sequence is TGTGCCAGCAGTGAGGTGACAGGGGCTAATTCACCCCTCCACTTT.

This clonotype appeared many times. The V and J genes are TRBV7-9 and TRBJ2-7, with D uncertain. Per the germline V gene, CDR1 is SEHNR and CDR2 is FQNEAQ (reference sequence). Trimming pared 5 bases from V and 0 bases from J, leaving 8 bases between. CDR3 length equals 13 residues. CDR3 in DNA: TGTGCCAGCAGCCGGACGGCCTCCTACGAGCAGTACTTC. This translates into CASSRTASYEQYF.

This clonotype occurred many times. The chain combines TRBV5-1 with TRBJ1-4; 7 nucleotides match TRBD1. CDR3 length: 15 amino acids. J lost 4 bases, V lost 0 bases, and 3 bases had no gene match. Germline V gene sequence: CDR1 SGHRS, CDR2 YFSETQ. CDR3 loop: CASSLGQGINEKLFF. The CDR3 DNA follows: TGCGCCAGCAGCTTGGGACAGGGTATTAATGAAAAACTGTTTTTT.

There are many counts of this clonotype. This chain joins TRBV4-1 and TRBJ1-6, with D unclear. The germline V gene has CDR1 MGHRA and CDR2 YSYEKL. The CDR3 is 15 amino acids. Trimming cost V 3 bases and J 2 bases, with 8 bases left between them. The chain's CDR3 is CASSHGSTYNSPLHF. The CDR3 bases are TGCGCCAGCAGCCACGGCAGCACCTATAATTCACCCCTCCACTTT.